Presented here are 28 T cell receptor beta chains from one specimen sequenced in a study of CD8 T cells in ankylosing spondylitis. The study, taken as a whole, reports: A motif of 7 to 9 highly homologous TCR beta variants was seen as apparently characteristic of ankylosing spondylitis blood.

No antigens are known for them. In TCRdb, the 5' RACE reads were re-called with MiXCR into one record per CDR3 protein. Seen here are over 700,000 distinct CDR3 sequences, under 20% observed once, and the top ten hold around 19%. Sequencing input: blood, either unsorted or a sorted T cell fraction (not recorded which). The receptor set was obtained from a male donor with ankylosing spondylitis.

This rearrangement joins TRBV28 to TRBJ1-3; D remains unclear. The CDR3 has 16 amino acids. Germline V gene sequence: CDR1 MDHEN, CDR2 SYDVKM. Trimming removed 10 bases from V and 0 bases from J, with 19 bases in between. Here the CDR3 reads CATLGTLGISGNTIYF. The CDR3 DNA follows: TGTGCCACCCTCGGCACCCTCGGAATCTCTGGAAACACCATATATTTT.

The chain combines TRBV5-6 with TRBJ2-3, with 9 bases that match TRBD2. The CDR3 loop spans 16 amino acids. Trimming cost V 1 base and J 5 bases; bases outside gene matches: 8. In germline, CDR1 is SGHDT, CDR2 YYEEEE. CDR3 in DNA: TGTGCCAGCAGCTTGTGGGTAGCGGGGGTTCTAGATACGCAGTATTTT. It yields the protein CASSLWVAGVLDTQYF.

The rearrangement links TRBV21-1 to TRBJ1-3; the tabulated D call, TRBD1, remains unverified against the DNA. TRBV21-1 is termed a pseudogene. The CDR3 spans 16 residues. Here the CDR3 DNA reads TGTGCCAGCATCCCCAATTGCAGGGTCTCTGGAAACACCATATATTTT. The encoded protein is CASIPNCRVSGNTIYF.

This clonotype has only a few counts. V and J are TRBV11-2 and TRBJ1-4; TRBD1 aligns across 7 bases. Germline V CDR1 and CDR2: SGHAT, FQNNGV. V gave up 2 bases and J gave up 8 bases; unmatched junction bases: 8. The CDR3 consists of 15 residues. CDR3 sequence reads: CASSLRQGGREKLFF. The CDR3 coding sequence is TGTGCCAGCAGCTTAAGACAGGGAGGACGGGAAAAACTGTTTTTT.

This chain joins TRBV15 and TRBJ1-2; D gene unclear. The CDR3 has 14 amino acids. V lost 1 base, J lost 4 bases, and 10 bases lay in between. Per germline, CDR1 LNHNV and CDR2 YYDKDF (reference sequence). CDR3 bases: TGTGCCACCAGCAGAGCACCCCTGGGCTATGGCTACACCTTC. Protein: CATSRAPLGYGYTF. Looking up the rest from reference TRBV15 and TRBJ1-2 gives the full variable domain: DAMVIQNPRYQVTQFGKPVTLSCSQTLNHNVMYWYQQKSSQAPKLLFHYYDKDFNNEADTPDNFQSRRPNTSFCFLDIRSPGLGDTAMYLCATSRAPLGYGYTFGSGTRLTVV.

The table lists this clonotype with a few counts. The CDR3 sequence is CASRLTGTASYEQYF. The CDR3 DNA reads TGTGCCAGCAGGCTTACCGGGACAGCCTCCTACGAGCAGTACTTC. This rearrangement joins TRBV6-2 or TRBV6-3 to TRBJ2-7, with 7 bases identical to TRBD1. V trimming: 6 bases; J trimming: 0 bases; junction bases outside the gene matches: 8. The CDR3 totals 15 residues. Germline loops: CDR1 MNHEY, CDR2 SVGEGT.

This clonotype was found many times. The chain links TRBV5-6 to TRBJ2-3, with a weak D call TRBD2 (6 bases). CDR1 and CDR2 from the germline V gene are SGHDT and YYEEEE. V lost 0 bases and J lost 0, with 8 bases in between. This CDR3 is 15 amino acids long. The CDR3 sequence is CASSLGRGSTDTQYF. DNA of the CDR3: TGTGCCAGCAGCTTGGGACGGGGGAGCACAGATACGCAGTATTTT.

There are a few counts of this clonotype. This chain uses TRBV5-5 with TRBJ2-1; the match to TRBD2 covers 11 bases. Germline V gene sequence: CDR1 SGHKS, CDR2 YYEKEE (reference sequence). The V segment lost 4 bases and the J segment 5 bases; nucleotides outside the gene matches: 11. This CDR3 has 17 amino acids. The CDR3 DNA reads as TGTGCCAGCAGCATACCCGGGACTAGCGGAGATCACAATGAGCAGTTCTTC. It encodes CASSIPGTSGDHNEQFF. Using reference TRBV5-5 and TRBJ2-1 for the parts outside the CDR3, the full variable domain is DAGVTQSPTHLIKTRGQQVTLRCSPISGHKSVSWYQQVLGQGPQFIFQYYEKEERGRGNFPDRFSARQFPNYSSELNVNALLLGDSALYLCASSIPGTSGDHNEQFFGPGTRLTVL.

This clonotype occurred a few times. The V call is TRBV15, the J call TRBJ2-1; 9 bases map to TRBD2. This CDR3 is 14 amino acids long. V shed 0 bases, J shed 10 bases, and the junction held 4 bases outside the gene matches. Germline CDR1 and CDR2: LNHNV and YYDKDF (reference sequence). The CDR3 protein is CATSRDSGTSEQFF. In DNA, the CDR3 is TGTGCCACCAGCAGAGACTCCGGGACTAGCGAGCAGTTCTTC.

The chain links TRBV30 to TRBJ1-1; D gene unclear. The length of the CDR3 is 13 residues. Trimming left V 7 bases short and J 5 bases short, with 17 bases between. Germline V gene lookup returns CDR1 GTSNPN and CDR2 SVGIG (reference sequence). In nucleotides, the CDR3 is TGTGCCTCTCGGGAGGCAGGAGGGACTGAAGCTTTCTTT. Protein: CASREAGGTEAFF.

This clonotype was observed a few times. The rearrangement joins TRBV12-3 or TRBV12-4 to TRBJ2-2, with a weak D call TRBD2 (5 bases). This CDR3 has 14 residues. Trimming left V 6 bases short and J 1 base short, with 9 bases between. The CDR3 region is CASRLDLNTGELFF. The CDR3 DNA reads as TGTGCCAGCAGACTAGACTTGAACACCGGGGAGCTGTTTTTT.

This clonotype was detected a few times. The chain carries TRBV27 and TRBJ1-4; D perhaps matches TRBD1 (5 bases). V was cut by 5 bases and J by 3 bases, with 16 bases left in between. From germline, CDR1 is MNHEY and CDR2 SMNVEV (reference sequence). The CDR3 contains 16 residues. The CDR3 sequence is CASSPRGTLSNEKLFF. The CDR3 nucleotides are TGTGCCAGCAGTCCTCGGGGCACCCTATCTAATGAAAAACTGTTTTTT.

This clonotype was seen a few times. J is TRBJ1-6 and V is TRBV11-1; D is perhaps TRBD1 (5 bases). Trimming pared 4 bases from V and 5 bases from J, leaving 12 bases between. CDR3 length equals 15 residues. Germline CDR1 is SGHAT and CDR2 is FQDESV (reference sequence). CDR3 loop: CASSSRTPNNSPLHF. Written as DNA, the CDR3 is TGTGCCAGCAGCTCCCGGACACCTAATAATTCACCCCTCCACTTT.

In this sample, this clonotype turned up a few times. V and J are TRBV3-1 and TRBJ1-1; D gene ambiguous. CDR1 and CDR2 (germline): LGHDT, YNNKEL (reference sequence). With 0 bases removed from V and 3 bases from J, the gap between germline ends came to 8 bases. The CDR3 runs to 14 residues. CDR3 amino acids: CASSQDSRYTEAFF. The DNA for the CDR3 is TGTGCCAGCAGCCAAGATAGCCGATACACTGAAGCTTTCTTT.

This rearrangement joins TRBV2 to TRBJ2-7, with TRBD1 matching 8 bases. Germline values: CDR1 SNHLY, CDR2 FYNNEI. The CDR3 has 12 residues. The CDR3 loop is CGGSGTGYEQYF. The DNA for the CDR3 is TGTGGAGGGTCCGGGACAGGCTACGAGCAGTACTTC.

This clonotype was counted only a few times. J is TRBJ2-1 and V is TRBV27; 10 positions match TRBD2. The germline gives CDR1 MNHEY, CDR2 SMNVEV (reference sequence). V lost 0 bases, J lost 9 bases, and 11 bases stayed unmatched. CDR3 length: 17 amino acids. CDR3 bases: TGTGCCAGCAGTTTATCTGAGGGACTAGCGCCCAATAGTGAGCAGTTCTTC. Residues: CASSLSEGLAPNSEQFF.

This clonotype turned up a few times. The rearrangement joins TRBV7-9 to TRBJ1-5; 7 positions match TRBD1. Germline V gives CDR1 SEHNR, CDR2 FQNEAQ (reference sequence). Trimming cost V 4 bases and J 6 bases; bases outside gene matches: 9. The CDR3 spans 15 residues. CDR3 nucleotide sequence: TGTGCCAGCAGCTACGGACAGGACGGCTTTCAGCCCCAGCATTTT. The encoded protein is CASSYGQDGFQPQHF. Variable domain in full (rest from reference TRBV7-9 and TRBJ1-5): DTGVSQNPRHKITKRGQNVTFRCDPISEHNRLYWYRQTLGQGPEFLTYFQNEAQLEKSRLLSDRFSAERPKGSFSTLEIQRTEQGDSAMYLCASSYGQDGFQPQHFGDGTRLSIL.

The chain joins TRBV5-1 to TRBJ2-3; perhaps D is TRBD1 or TRBD2 (5 bases each). CDR3 length: 15 residues. Germline lookup yields CDR1 SGHRS and CDR2 YFSETQ. V dropped 3 bases and J dropped 2 bases, with 13 bases sitting between them. This CDR3 is CASSYGDRDTDTQYF. In DNA, the CDR3 is TGCGCCAGCAGCTATGGGGACCGAGACACAGATACGCAGTATTTT.

Here the CDR3 DNA reads TGTGCCAGCAGAAAGAGGGGAATAGAGACCCAGTACTTC. This translates into CASRKRGIETQYF. V and J are TRBV7-2 and TRBJ2-5; possibly TRBD1 or TRBD2 for D (5 bases each). The CDR3 contains 13 residues. Germline lookup yields CDR1 SGHTA and CDR2 FQGNSA. The germline V and J ends were trimmed by 6 bases and 4 bases, with 12 bases remaining between them.

There are many counts of this clonotype. This chain joins TRBV18 and TRBJ2-1; D unresolved. CDR1 is KGHSH, CDR2 LQKENI, per germline. Trimming removed 0 bases from V and 5 bases from J, with 8 bases in between. This CDR3 spans 14 amino acids. CDR3 loop: CASSPPDANNEQFF. Here the CDR3 DNA reads TGTGCCAGCTCACCACCGGATGCGAACAATGAGCAGTTCTTC.

This clonotype occurred many times. This chain joins TRBV5-1 and TRBJ2-7, with D hard to call. V shed 5 bases and J shed 1 base, with 16 bases lying between them. This CDR3 region has 15 residues. Germline V lookup: CDR1 SGHRS, CDR2 YFSETQ. The CDR3 DNA sequence: TGCGCCAGCAGGCAGAATCCAGCCACATCCTACGAGCAGTACTTC. Protein: CASRQNPATSYEQYF.

This clonotype was recorded at least ten times. The gene calls are TRBV4-2 and TRBJ1-2; maybe TRBD1 (5 bases). The V end lost 0 bases, the J end lost 5 bases, and 13 bases lay between the germline ends. Germline V gives CDR1 LGHNA, CDR2 YNFKEQ. The CDR3 contains 15 residues. CDR3 in amino acids: CASSQELTGGYGYTF. CDR3 in DNA: TGTGCCAGCAGCCAAGAACTGACCGGGGGGTATGGCTACACCTTC.

The chain has TRBV2 and TRBJ1-2; D might be TRBD1 (6 bases). Germline V gene sequence: CDR1 SNHLY, CDR2 FYNNEI. The CDR3 totals 13 residues. Trimming pared 6 bases from V and 7 bases from J, leaving 15 bases between. The CDR3 sequence: CASSADSRSGYTF. The CDR3 DNA is TGTGCCAGCAGCGCGGACAGCCGCTCTGGCTACACCTTC.

This clonotype was detected ten times or more. DNA for the CDR3: TGTGCCAGCAGCTCAGTAACGGTAGCGCCCAACAATGAGCAGTTCTTC. Encoded protein: CASSSVTVAPNNEQFF. The chain links TRBV11-2 to TRBJ2-1; D is possibly TRBD2 (5 bases). This CDR3 is built from 16 residues. Trimming stripped 4 bases from V and 5 bases from J, with 18 bases between. Germline values: CDR1 SGHAT, CDR2 FQNNGV.

This clonotype has only a few counts. CDR3 in DNA: TGTGCCAGCAGACGGGACTCCCCCAGTGTGGAGCAGTACTTC. Translating gives CASRRDSPSVEQYF. The genes are TRBV7-2 and TRBJ2-7; possibly TRBD2 for D (6 bases). The germline CDR1 and CDR2 sequences are SGHTA and FQGNSA. Trimming cost V 6 bases and J 7 bases, with 19 bases left between them. The CDR3 spans 14 residues.

This clonotype was observed a handful of times. The chain has TRBV28 and TRBJ1-2; D remains ambiguous. Trimming took 2 bases from V and 7 from J, leaving 14 bases between them. This CDR3 has 14 amino acids. Germline CDR1 reads MDHEN; CDR2 reads SYDVKM. The CDR3 sequence: CASSLRAAYVGYTF. In nucleotides, the CDR3 is TGTGCCAGCAGTTTAAGGGCAGCCTATGTTGGCTACACCTTC.

This clonotype was seen many times. The chain couples TRBV5-4 to TRBJ1-1; D may be TRBD1 (5 bases). The length of the CDR3 is 16 residues. Germline loops: CDR1 SGHNT, CDR2 YYREEE (reference sequence). Trimming took 4 bases from V and 5 from J, leaving 21 bases between them. The CDR3 DNA reads TGTGCCAGCAGCAGGGAGGGTGGGGCAGTAAGGACTGAAGCTTTCTTT. It translates to CASSREGGAVRTEAFF.

This rearrangement joins TRBV7-9 to TRBJ2-3; 12 bases are a match to TRBD2. Germline CDR1 reads SEHNR; CDR2 reads FQNEAQ (reference sequence). Losses at the gene ends were 3 bases for V and 3 bases for J; bases not matched to a gene: 4. The CDR3 spans 16 residues. CDR3 residues: CASSFRLAGETDTQYF. As DNA, the CDR3 is TGTGCCAGCAGCTTCCGACTAGCGGGAGAGACAGATACGCAGTATTTT. The whole variable domain, filled in from reference TRBV7-9 and TRBJ2-3, reads DTGVSQNPRHKITKRGQNVTFRCDPISEHNRLYWYRQTLGQGPEFLTYFQNEAQLEKSRLLSDRFSAERPKGSFSTLEIQRTEQGDSAMYLCASSFRLAGETDTQYFGPGTRLTVL.